One sample yielded the 32 T cell receptor beta chains listed below, sequenced in a study of T cell responses to AZD1222 COVID-19 vaccine. This table comes from immunoSEQ multiplex PCR, and its TCRdb copy is limited to in-frame clones, with some not included. The table lists about 120,000 clones, approximately 88% of them singletons, with approximately 5.4% in the top ten. This specimen consisted of peripheral blood, obtained on day 0 of AZD1222 vaccination. The source of these receptors is an adult in good health.

The CDR3 protein is CASSPRGWEAFF. The CDR3, as DNA: TGTGCCAGCAGTCCTCGGGGCTGGGAAGCTTTCTTT. The chain recombines TRBV3-1 (or the pseudogene TRBV3-2) with TRBJ1-1; maybe TRBD1 (5 bases). The CDR3 covers 12 residues. V was trimmed by 6 bases and J by 8 bases, leaving 13 bases between them. Looked up from germline, CDR1 is LGHDT and CDR2 is YNNKEL (reference sequence).

V and J are TRBV2 and TRBJ2-7, with 7 bases fitting TRBD1. The length of the CDR3 is 13 residues. CDR1 is SNHLY, CDR2 FYNNEI, per germline. V gave up 7 bases and J gave up 3 bases; unmatched junction bases: 6. CDR3 sequence: CASTKQGFYEQYF. CDR3 DNA: TGTGCCAGCACAAAACAGGGGTTCTACGAGCAGTACTTC.

This chain connects TRBV10-3 to TRBJ2-1, with 11 bases matching TRBD2. V shed 5 bases, J shed 7 bases, and the junction held 7 bases outside the gene matches. This CDR3 is 15 amino acids long. Germline V gene data show CDR1 as ENHRY and CDR2 as SYGVKD. The CDR3 is CAISFLAGGPNEQFF. The CDR3 coding sequence is TGTGCCATCAGTTTCTTAGCGGGGGGGCCGAATGAGCAGTTCTTC.

The chain carries TRBV9 and TRBJ2-3; D uncertain. The CDR3 is 13 amino acids. Germline V gene sequence: CDR1 SGDLS, CDR2 YYNGEE. Trimming cost V 3 bases and J 4 bases, with 9 bases left between them. CDR3: CASSEGFSDTQYF. In DNA form, the CDR3 reads TGTGCCAGCAGCGAGGGATTTTCAGATACGCAGTATTTT.

This chain joins TRBV5-8 and TRBJ1-1; tentative D call: TRBD1 (5 bases). The germline V gene has CDR1 SGHTS and CDR2 YDEGEE. With 6 bases removed from V and 10 bases from J, the gap between germline ends came to 16 bases. The CDR3 sequence is 12 residues long. The CDR3 DNA reads TGTGCCAGCATGAGCTTGTATGGGGGAGCTTTCTTT. It encodes CASMSLYGGAFF.

At least ten counts were recorded for this clone. V usage is TRBV7-2 and J usage is TRBJ1-6; TRBD1 aligns across 8 bases. The CDR3 has 16 residues. Losses at the gene ends were 8 bases for V and 2 bases for J; bases not matched to a gene: 8. The germline gives CDR1 SGHTA, CDR2 FQGNSA. In nucleotides, the CDR3 is TGTGCCAGCCAACTACAGGGGGGCACCTATAATTCACCCCTCCACTTT. Translated: CASQLQGGTYNSPLHF.

V gene TRBV2 combines with J gene TRBJ1-2; D call uncertain. Germline CDR1 and CDR2: SNHLY and FYNNEI. The CDR3 is 13 amino acids. Trimming cost V 4 bases and J 6 bases, with 12 bases left between them. The chain's CDR3 is CASSAQEVNGYTF. The CDR3 DNA follows: TGTGCCAGCAGTGCTCAGGAGGTTAATGGCTACACCTTC.

A few counts support this clone. The V and J genes are TRBV11-2 and TRBJ2-3; D is possibly TRBD1 (6 bases). V lost 5 bases to trimming and J lost 5 bases, with 14 bases between them. This CDR3 has 14 amino acids. The germline gives CDR1 SGHAT, CDR2 FQNNGV. As DNA, the CDR3 is TGTGCCAGCAGCCTTCGCCCGGGACAAGATACGCAGTATTTT. The encoded protein is CASSLRPGQDTQYF.

This clone showed up just a few times. The chain is built from TRBV7-9 and TRBJ2-3, with D tentatively TRBD2 (5 bases). Germline V lookup: CDR1 SEHNR, CDR2 FQNEAQ (reference sequence). The CDR3 has 13 residues. The germline V and J ends were trimmed by 5 bases and 4 bases, with 10 bases remaining between them. CDR3 loop: CASSPRGPDTQYF. CDR3 DNA sequence: TGTGCCAGCAGCCCCCGAGGGCCAGATACGCAGTATTTT.

The chain carries TRBV12-3 or TRBV12-4 and TRBJ1-2; maybe TRBD1 (5 bases). The CDR3 has 13 residues. V was shortened by 5 bases and J by 8 bases, with 15 bases between the two germline ends. CDR3: CASSPGTHDGYTF. For the CDR3, the DNA is TGTGCCAGCAGTCCCGGGACCCACGACGGCTACACCTTC.

The rearrangement joins TRBV19 to TRBJ1-2, with D possibly matching TRBD1 (6 bases). Trimming took 7 bases from V and 7 from J, leaving 22 bases between them. Germline CDR1 and CDR2: LNHDA and SQIVND (reference sequence). The CDR3 consists of 15 residues. CDR3 nucleotides: TGTGCCAGTACCCCATCCGCAGGGGACCCACTTGGCTACACCTTC. Protein product: CASTPSAGDPLGYTF.

This chain links TRBV28 with TRBJ2-2, with unresolved D. Germline V gene data show CDR1 as MDHEN and CDR2 as SYDVKM. The CDR3 is 14 amino acids. The V end was cut by 8 bases, the J end by 1 base, with 11 bases between. The CDR3 region has the DNA TGTGCCAGCTGGGGTTCCTTGAACACCGGGGAGCTGTTTTTT. Translating gives CASWGSLNTGELFF.

The chain combines TRBV18 with TRBJ2-7; D call uncertain. V lost 4 bases and J lost 4, with 8 bases in between. The V gene's germline CDR1 is KGHSH and CDR2 LQKENI. CDR3 size: 12 residues. DNA for the CDR3: TGTGCCAGCTCACTACTGCAGTACGAGCAGTACTTC. It specifies CASSLLQYEQYF. Looking up the rest from reference TRBV18 and TRBJ2-7 gives the full variable domain: NAGVMQNPRHLVRRRGQEARLRCSPMKGHSHVYWYRQLPEEGLKFMVYLQKENIIDESGMPKERFSAEFPKEGPSILRIQQVVRGDSAAYFCASSLLQYEQYFGPGTRLTVT.

The V call is TRBV6-5, the J call TRBJ1-2; 7 nucleotides align to TRBD1. This CDR3 spans 13 amino acids. After removal of 6 bases from V and 3 bases from J, the junction contained 4 bases not matched to a gene. Germline CDR1 MNHEY, CDR2 SVGAGI. CDR3 in DNA: TGTGCCAGCAGCGATACAGGGGACTATGGCTACACCTTC. Protein sequence: CASSDTGDYGYTF.

The genes are TRBV12-3 or TRBV12-4 and TRBJ1-6, with D possibly TRBD1 on 5 matching bases. The V end lost 5 bases, the J end lost 10 bases, and 9 bases lay between the germline ends. The CDR3 has 12 amino acids. DNA for the CDR3: TGTGCCAGCAGTGACAGTTACTCACCCCTCCACTTT. It is translated as CASSDSYSPLHF.

This chain links TRBV6-1 with TRBJ2-2; no clear D. The V end lost 3 bases, the J end lost 6 bases, and 14 bases lay between the germline ends. CDR1 and CDR2 (germline): MNHNS, SASEGT. The CDR3 is made up of 15 amino acids. CDR3 nucleotides: TGTGCCAGCAGTGACGACGGCCTAATAGCCGGGGAGCTGTTTTTT. Its translation: CASSDDGLIAGELFF.

The chain links TRBV6-1 to TRBJ2-7; D may be TRBD1 (6 bases). This CDR3 has 14 residues. Germline V gives CDR1 MNHNS, CDR2 SASEGT. Trimming removed 1 base at V and 5 bases at J, with 12 bases between. The CDR3 protein is CASSEGQDFNEQYF. CDR3 DNA: TGTGCCAGCAGTGAAGGACAGGATTTCAACGAGCAGTACTTC.

The genes are TRBV6-2 or TRBV6-3 and TRBJ2-2; D may correspond to TRBD1 or TRBD2 (5 bases each). The germline V gene has CDR1 MNHEY and CDR2 SVGEGT. The CDR3 loop spans 16 amino acids. Trimming shortened V by 5 bases and J by 2 bases, and 15 bases separated the two germline ends. CDR3 DNA sequence: TGTGCCAGCAGTAGGTCCGGGACCAAAAACACCGGGGAGCTGTTTTTT. It yields the protein CASSRSGTKNTGELFF.

This clone has only a few counts. The chain is built from TRBV28 and TRBJ1-2; perhaps TRBD1 as D (6 bases). CDR1 is MDHEN, CDR2 SYDVKM, per germline. The CDR3 length is 14 residues. Trimming pared 5 bases from V and 4 bases from J, leaving 14 bases between. CDR3 loop: CASSAPGAGYGYTF. The CDR3 region has the DNA TGTGCCAGCAGTGCCCCAGGGGCGGGCTATGGCTACACCTTC.

The chain combines TRBV18 with TRBJ2-3; D is unclear. There are 13 residues in the CDR3. V lost 5 bases and J 0 bases, leaving 6 bases between the germline ends. Germline V CDR1 and CDR2: KGHSH, LQKENI. The CDR3: CASSSASTDTQYF. The CDR3 bases are TGTGCCAGCTCATCCGCTAGCACAGATACGCAGTATTTT.

V and J are TRBV27 and TRBJ1-2; D is unresolved. The CDR3 has 12 residues. Germline CDR1 and CDR2: MNHEY and SMNVEV (reference sequence). V lost 10 bases and J lost 4, with 13 bases in between. Here the CDR3 reads CATLRVGYGYTF. CDR3 in DNA: TGTGCCACCCTCAGAGTGGGCTATGGCTACACCTTC.

The J gene is TRBJ1-1, the V gene TRBV6-6; a possible D gene is TRBD1 (5 bases). Germline V gene lookup returns CDR1 MNHNY and CDR2 SVGAGI (reference sequence). This CDR3 spans 15 amino acids. V shed 8 bases and J shed 0 bases, with 16 bases lying between them. This chain's CDR3 is CASVNAGTVNTEAFF. In DNA form, the CDR3 reads TGTGCCAGCGTCAATGCCGGGACGGTGAACACTGAAGCTTTCTTT.

The chain combines TRBV4-1 with TRBJ2-3; TRBD2 matches 10 bases. Germline V gene lookup returns CDR1 MGHRA and CDR2 YSYEKL. V dropped 0 bases and J dropped 3; count of bases not matched to a gene: 3. This CDR3 has 16 residues. CDR3 loop: CASSQDPSGGTDTQYF. The CDR3 nucleotides read TGCGCCAGCAGCCAAGACCCTAGCGGGGGAACAGATACGCAGTATTTT.

This sequence joins TRBV4-3 and TRBJ2-7, with D uncertain. The CDR3 is 15 residues long. V dropped 0 bases and J dropped 2 bases, with 11 bases sitting between them. The germline V gene encodes CDR1 LGHNA and CDR2 YSLEER. The CDR3 DNA reads as TGCGCCAGCAGCCAAGATTTGAACTCTGCCTACGAGCAGTACTTC. Translating it yields CASSQDLNSAYEQYF.

This chain links TRBV2 with TRBJ2-7; D possibly corresponds to TRBD1 (6 bases). The CDR3 has 12 residues. V lost 3 bases and J 4 bases, leaving 7 bases between the germline ends. Germline V gene data show CDR1 as SNHLY and CDR2 as FYNNEI. CDR3 sequence reads: CASSEQGYEQYF. The CDR3 region has the DNA TGTGCCAGCAGTGAGCAGGGGTACGAGCAGTACTTC.

This chain links TRBV2 with TRBJ2-3; 8 bases agree with TRBD2. This CDR3 is 17 amino acids long. Germline assignment: CDR1 SNHLY and CDR2 FYNNEI. V lost 6 bases, J lost 0 bases, and 11 bases stayed unmatched. CDR3 coding DNA: TGTGCCAGCAGGGCCGGGACTAGGGGGGCTAGCACAGATACGCAGTATTTT. Translating gives CASRAGTRGASTDTQYF.

V is TRBV5-1 and J is TRBJ1-1; D gene uncertain. Between the trimmed V and J ends, which lost 3 bases and 4 bases, there was a span of 10 bases. Germline-derived CDR1 and CDR2 are SGHRS and YFSETQ. This CDR3 has 13 amino acids. Here the CDR3 DNA reads TGCGCCAGCAGCTCCGGCGGCGGCACTGAAGCTTTCTTT. Its protein is CASSSGGGTEAFF.

The chain employs TRBV4-1 and TRBJ1-2, with 7 positions matching TRBD1. With V trimmed by 6 bases and J by 4 bases, 11 bases remained unmatched. Germline lookup yields CDR1 MGHRA and CDR2 YSYEKL. The CDR3 totals 15 residues. The chain's CDR3 is CASRQDDRDSYGYTF. The CDR3 bases are TGCGCCAGCAGGCAGGACGATCGGGACAGCTATGGCTACACCTTC.

The chain uses TRBV14 and TRBJ1-5; D is unresolved. The CDR3 spans 12 residues. Germline V gene data show CDR1 as SGHDN and CDR2 as FVKESK. V dropped 0 bases and J dropped 3 bases, with 0 bases sitting between them. In nucleotides, the CDR3 is TGTGCCAGCAGCCAAGACAATCAGCCCCAGCATTTT. Its translation: CASSQDNQPQHF.

V gene TRBV7-2 combines with J gene TRBJ1-2; no clear D. Germline values: CDR1 SGHTA, CDR2 FQGNSA. V lost 1 base, J lost 6 bases, and 9 bases lay in between. This CDR3 is built from 13 residues. The CDR3 protein is CASSLEQWDGYTF. The CDR3 nucleotides read TGTGCCAGCAGCTTAGAACAGTGGGATGGCTACACCTTC.

The chain joins TRBV6-2 or TRBV6-3 to TRBJ2-4; tentatively, D is TRBD1 or TRBD2 (5 bases each). Germline assignment: CDR1 MNHEY and CDR2 SVGEGT. V was pared by 5 bases and J by 0 bases, with 14 bases between. The length of the CDR3 is 16 residues. This chain's CDR3 is CASSPGDGLAKNIQYF. In nucleotides, the CDR3 is TGTGCCAGCAGTCCCGGGGACGGCCTAGCCAAAAACATTCAGTACTTC.

This chain uses TRBV5-4 with TRBJ2-3, with 10 bases matching TRBD2. The V gene's germline CDR1 is SGHNT and CDR2 YYREEE (reference sequence). The CDR3 totals 16 residues. V lost 4 bases, J lost 0 bases, and 5 bases stayed unmatched. The CDR3 is CASSPGLAASTDTQYF. CDR3 DNA sequence: TGTGCCAGCAGCCCTGGACTAGCGGCTAGCACAGATACGCAGTATTTT.